The 29 T cell receptor beta chains below were found in one sample sequenced in a study of cytomegalovirus exposure and HLA in healthy donors. PCR used 60 Vbeta primers and 13 Jbeta primers. Clones were sequenced by immunoSEQ multiplex PCR, and TCRdb holds only the in-frame ones, with some missing. The table lists fewer than 100,000 clones, approximately 75% of them singletons. The specimen was PBMCs. These receptors were collected from a woman aged 40 to 49 in good health and CMV-seronegative.

The chain links TRBV6-6 to TRBJ2-1; TRBD2 matches 8 bases. V trimming: 3 bases; J trimming: 6 bases; junction bases outside the gene matches: 4. CDR3 length: 14 amino acids. From germline, CDR1 is MNHNY and CDR2 SVGAGI (reference sequence). CDR3 amino acids: CASSYWLAGNEQFF. Written as DNA, the CDR3 is TGTGCCAGCAGTTATTGGCTAGCGGGCAATGAGCAGTTCTTC.

The rearrangement joins TRBV6-5 to TRBJ2-5; D unclear. Germline CDR1 reads MNHEY; CDR2 reads SVGAGI. There are 11 residues in the CDR3. V lost 5 bases to trimming and J lost 5 bases, with 6 bases between them. CDR3 protein: CASSREETQYF. In nucleotides, the CDR3 is TGTGCCAGCAGTCGCGAGGAGACCCAGTACTTC.

CDR3 DNA sequence: TGCGCGAGCGGACAGAACAATGAGCAGTTCTTC. Protein sequence: CASGQNNEQFF. The rearrangement uses TRBV5-1 and TRBJ2-1; the D gene is possibly TRBD1 (6 bases). The germline CDR1 and CDR2 sequences are SGHRS and YFSETQ. The CDR3 consists of 11 residues.

This clone has a single count. This sequence joins TRBV5-4 and TRBJ2-1, with TRBD2 matching over 7 bases. CDR1 and CDR2 from the germline V gene are SGHNT and YYREEE (reference sequence). CDR3 length: 17 amino acids. J lost 3 bases, V lost 4 bases, and 13 bases had no gene match. The CDR3: CASSLGGLAVDYNEQFF. Here the CDR3 DNA reads TGTGCCAGCAGCCTGGGGGGTCTAGCGGTAGACTACAATGAGCAGTTCTTC.

The chain has TRBV6-5 and TRBJ2-3, with 11 bases fitting TRBD2. From germline, CDR1 is MNHEY and CDR2 SVGAGI. Trimming removed 7 bases from V and 4 bases from J; junction bases left unmatched: 7. CDR3 length equals 15 residues. CDR3 in DNA: TGTGCCAGCACTCCGCTAGCGGGGGGCGCAGATACGCAGTATTTT. Amino acids: CASTPLAGGADTQYF.

This clone was picked up one time. The chain joins TRBV18 to TRBJ1-5; 8 bases agree with TRBD1. The V gene's germline CDR1 is KGHSH and CDR2 LQKENI. Unmatched junction bases numbered 5, after V lost 4 bases and J lost 6 bases. The CDR3 is 14 residues long. The CDR3 loop is CASSLQGASQPQHF. As DNA, the CDR3 is TGTGCCAGCTCACTGCAGGGGGCGAGTCAGCCCCAGCATTTT.

The V and J genes are TRBV27 and TRBJ1-1; TRBD1 matches 8 bases. Germline trimming cut 4 bases from V and 0 bases from J; bases unmatched to any gene: 7. The CDR3 covers 16 residues. The V gene's germline CDR1 is MNHEY and CDR2 SMNVEV (reference sequence). CDR3 DNA: TGTGCCAGCAGTTCCAAAGGACAGGGCGTGAACACTGAAGCTTTCTTT. Its protein is CASSSKGQGVNTEAFF.

V and J are TRBV6-6 and TRBJ1-4, with a weak D call TRBD1 (5 bases). The CDR3 totals 13 residues. Germline V gives CDR1 MNHNY, CDR2 SVGAGI (reference sequence). The germline V and J ends were trimmed by 7 bases and 10 bases, with 16 bases remaining between them. CDR3 sequence reads: CASTRTPLGKLFF. CDR3 sequence (DNA): TGTGCCAGCACCCGGACACCCTTGGGAAAACTGTTTTTT.

This rearrangement joins TRBV7-9 to TRBJ1-6; 7 nucleotides line up with TRBD1. The V segment lost 3 bases and the J segment 13 bases; nucleotides outside the gene matches: 6. The CDR3 has 13 amino acids. Germline CDR1 reads SEHNR; CDR2 reads FQNEAQ (reference sequence). CDR3 DNA: TGTGCCAGCAGCTTGGGACAGTCGAGGCCCCTCCACTTT. As protein: CASSLGQSRPLHF.

V and J are TRBV9 and TRBJ2-7; possibly TRBD2 for D (5 bases). The CDR3 sequence is 15 residues long. Germline-derived CDR1 and CDR2 are SGDLS and YYNGEE. Deletions cut 0 bases from V and 0 bases from J, with 10 bases between. The CDR3 reads CASSVGTLASYEQYF. Here the CDR3 DNA reads TGTGCCAGCAGCGTAGGGACTTTAGCCTCCTACGAGCAGTACTTC.

The rearrangement links TRBV10-2 to TRBJ2-1; 15 bases agree with TRBD2. The CDR3 loop spans 18 amino acids. The J segment lost 7 bases and the V segment lost 3 bases, leaving 10 bases of the junction unmatched. Germline V gene sequence: CDR1 WSHSY, CDR2 SAAADI. CDR3 in amino acids: CASSEWTSGGVAGNEQFF. CDR3 nucleotide sequence: TGCGCCAGCAGTGAATGGACTAGCGGGGGGGTCGCCGGGAATGAGCAGTTCTTC.

This sequence joins TRBV7-2 and TRBJ1-6, with D possibly matching TRBD1 (5 bases). V gave up 2 bases and J gave up 8 bases, with 13 bases separating them. This CDR3 has 15 residues. Germline CDR1 is SGHTA and CDR2 is FQGNSA. The CDR3 protein is CASSLWGLRDSPLHF. CDR3 DNA sequence: TGTGCCAGCAGCTTATGGGGACTGAGGGATTCACCCCTCCACTTT.

V is TRBV10-1 and J is TRBJ2-2; 7 bases match TRBD1. Germline-derived CDR1 and CDR2 are WNHNN and SYGVQD (reference sequence). The V segment lost 10 bases and the J segment 0 bases; nucleotides outside the gene matches: 14. The CDR3 runs 17 residues. The CDR3 here is CANSTGADSANTGELFF. DNA for the CDR3: TGCGCCAACTCTACAGGGGCTGATTCCGCGAACACCGGGGAGCTGTTTTTT.

This clone has a handful of counts. CDR3 residues: CASSQEPYNTANTEAFF. In nucleotides, the CDR3 is TGCGCCAGCAGCCAAGAACCGTACAACACAGCGAACACTGAAGCTTTCTTT. The chain uses TRBV4-3 and TRBJ1-1; D remains ambiguous. Germline values: CDR1 LGHNA, CDR2 YSLEER. The CDR3 totals 17 residues. Trimming left V 0 bases short and J 1 base short, with 15 bases between.

The chain's CDR3 is CASSPWDSSYEQYF. The CDR3 nucleotides are TGTGCCAGCAGCCCCTGGGACAGCTCCTACGAGCAGTACTTC. The V call is TRBV9, the J call TRBJ2-7; 7 nucleotides match TRBD1. The germline CDR1 and CDR2 sequences are SGDLS and YYNGEE. The CDR3 is 14 amino acids. V shed 4 bases and J 0 bases; nucleotides not matched to a gene: 4.

The V call is TRBV18, the J call TRBJ2-7; perhaps TRBD1 as D (5 bases). CDR3 size: 15 residues. Germline values: CDR1 KGHSH, CDR2 LQKENI. The ends were cut back, 0 bases at V and 2 bases at J, with 11 bases in the middle. The CDR3 nucleotides read TGTGCCAGCTCACCACCTTCAGGGTCCACCTACGAGCAGTACTTC. Amino acid sequence: CASSPPSGSTYEQYF.

This clone was picked up a small number of times. The rearrangement links TRBV7-3 to TRBJ2-1; TRBD2 matches 11 bases. The CDR3 consists of 16 residues. Looked up from germline, CDR1 is SGHTA and CDR2 is FQGTGA. The ends lost 5 bases at V and 1 base at J; junction bases unmatched: 4. CDR3 nucleotides: TGTGCCAGCAGCATTAGCGGGGGGGCTTCCTACAATGAGCAGTTCTTC. Protein product: CASSISGGASYNEQFF.

This clone was observed a few times. The chain has TRBV5-1 and TRBJ2-6; TRBD2 matches 10 bases. Germline V gene lookup returns CDR1 SGHRS and CDR2 YFSETQ. There are 21 residues in the CDR3. Trimming cost V 0 bases and J 3 bases; bases outside gene matches: 15. This CDR3 reads CASSLELGSGGFYGGANVLTF. As DNA, the CDR3 is TGCGCCAGCAGCTTGGAATTAGGTAGCGGGGGGTTTTACGGTGGGGCCAACGTCCTGACTTTC.

The V and J genes are TRBV2 and TRBJ1-2; 8 bases are shared with TRBD1. The CDR3 sequence is 14 residues long. The trim removed 3 bases at V and 1 base at J, leaving 1 base unmatched. The germline gives CDR1 SNHLY, CDR2 FYNNEI. CDR3 sequence: CASSEDRDNYGYTF. CDR3 bases: TGTGCCAGCAGTGAGGACAGGGATAACTATGGCTACACCTTC.

The chain joins TRBV6-6 to TRBJ1-6; D is perhaps TRBD1 (6 bases). The CDR3 loop spans 13 amino acids. Deletions cut 2 bases from V and 7 bases from J, with 6 bases between. Germline V gene lookup returns CDR1 MNHNY and CDR2 SVGAGI (reference sequence). CDR3 sequence (DNA): TGTGCCAGCAGTTACGACAGGAATTCACCCCTCCACTTT. It yields the protein CASSYDRNSPLHF.

Only one count was recorded for this clone. The chain uses TRBV5-4 and TRBJ2-7; D is unresolved. The CDR3 totals 14 residues. V dropped 0 bases and J dropped 2 bases, with 9 bases sitting between them. Per germline, CDR1 SGHNT and CDR2 YYREEE (reference sequence). The CDR3 spells CASSLDLTTYEQYF. In DNA form, the CDR3 reads TGTGCCAGCAGCTTGGATCTAACTACCTACGAGCAGTACTTC.

The V gene is TRBV2, the J gene TRBJ2-5; TRBD2 might be the D (5 bases). V lost 6 bases to trimming and J lost 8 bases, with 16 bases between them. Germline loops: CDR1 SNHLY, CDR2 FYNNEI. This CDR3 comprises 13 residues. The CDR3 here is CASRSTPGITQYF. In DNA, the CDR3 is TGTGCCAGCAGATCGACACCCGGGATAACCCAGTACTTC.

The chain employs TRBV18 and TRBJ2-7; 9 bases line up with TRBD1. The ends lost 0 bases at V and 4 bases at J; junction bases unmatched: 7. This CDR3 is 16 amino acids long. CDR1 and CDR2 (germline): KGHSH, LQKENI. The chain's CDR3 is CASSPPFGTGKYEQYF. CDR3 sequence (DNA): TGTGCCAGCTCACCACCGTTCGGGACAGGGAAGTACGAGCAGTACTTC.

The rearrangement joins TRBV7-9 to TRBJ2-3; TRBD2 aligns across 7 bases. The V gene's germline CDR1 is SEHNR and CDR2 FQNEAQ (reference sequence). CDR3 length: 14 residues. The junction had 9 bases not matched to a gene; V was cut back by 8 bases and J by 4 bases. The chain's CDR3 is CASPASAGADTQYF. The CDR3 coding sequence is TGTGCCAGCCCCGCCAGCGCGGGGGCAGATACGCAGTATTTT.

The chain uses TRBV6-5 and TRBJ1-1; the D is unclear. Trimming left V 4 bases short and J 3 bases short, with 15 bases between. CDR1 MNHEY and CDR2 SVGAGI come from the germline V gene. This CDR3 contains 15 residues. CDR3 region: CASSFLPGKYTEAFF. Here the CDR3 DNA reads TGTGCCAGCAGTTTTCTCCCGGGAAAGTACACTGAAGCTTTCTTT.

This clone has just a few counts. The rearrangement links TRBV7-2 to TRBJ1-2; D uncertain. CDR1 and CDR2 from the germline V gene are SGHTA and FQGNSA. V gave up 3 bases and J gave up 0 bases, with 14 bases separating them. The CDR3 runs 16 residues. CDR3 residues: CASSLGLRNTNYGYTF. In DNA form, the CDR3 reads TGTGCCAGCAGCTTGGGCCTCAGGAATACTAACTATGGCTACACCTTC.

V gene TRBV6-6 combines with J gene TRBJ1-2; D is perhaps TRBD1 (5 bases). The CDR3 has 15 amino acids. The germline V gene has CDR1 MNHNY and CDR2 SVGAGI (reference sequence). Trimming pared 1 base from V and 0 bases from J, leaving 9 bases between. The CDR3 coding sequence is TGTGCCAGCAGTTACTACGGGGGAACTAACTATGGCTACACCTTC. Its protein product is CASSYYGGTNYGYTF.

The chain carries TRBV6-5 and TRBJ1-1; D is unclear. Germline V gives CDR1 MNHEY, CDR2 SVGAGI. This CDR3 region has 15 residues. The ends were cut back, 0 bases at V and 0 bases at J, with 8 bases in the middle. The CDR3, as DNA: TGTGCCAGCAGTTACTCGAGGTGGCTGAACACTGAAGCTTTCTTT. Translated, it gives CASSYSRWLNTEAFF.

V usage is TRBV18 and J usage is TRBJ2-3; D is perhaps TRBD2 (6 bases). CDR1 and CDR2 from the germline V gene are KGHSH and LQKENI. The CDR3 spans 13 residues. Trimming took off 6 bases at V and 2 bases at J, with 9 bases between the two ends. CDR3 residues: CASSRDVTDTQYF. The CDR3 region has the DNA TGTGCCAGCTCGCGGGACGTCACAGATACGCAGTATTTT.